The sequence of this TCR beta chain was determined in a study of cytomegalovirus exposure and HLA in healthy donors. Study-wide findings and caveats: For TCR beta chains, V- and J-gene trimming was later linked to a missense DCLRE1C variant.

Donors likely had unrecorded immune exposures despite being nominally healthy when sampled. Primers for the PCR totalled 60 Vbeta and 13 Jbeta. The table came from immunoSEQ multiplex PCR; TCRdb's copy has only in-frame clones and leaves some out. The sample has over 95,000 clones, roughly 80% seen once; the top ten hold roughly 2.5%. With respect to this clone: The antigen remains unidentified.

The sample taken for sequencing was PBMCs. The sequence was obtained from a female donor in good health and CMV-seronegative.

The CDR3 DNA reads TGTGCCAGCAGTTACAGCCCTGGGGGGAGTTTAGGCTACACCTTC. Amino acids: CASSYSPGGSLGYTF. This rearrangement joins TRBV6-5 to TRBJ1-2; D may be TRBD1 (5 bases). The V gene's germline CDR1 is MNHEY and CDR2 SVGAGI. The CDR3 length is 15 residues. V gave up 2 bases and J gave up 8 bases, with 18 bases separating them.